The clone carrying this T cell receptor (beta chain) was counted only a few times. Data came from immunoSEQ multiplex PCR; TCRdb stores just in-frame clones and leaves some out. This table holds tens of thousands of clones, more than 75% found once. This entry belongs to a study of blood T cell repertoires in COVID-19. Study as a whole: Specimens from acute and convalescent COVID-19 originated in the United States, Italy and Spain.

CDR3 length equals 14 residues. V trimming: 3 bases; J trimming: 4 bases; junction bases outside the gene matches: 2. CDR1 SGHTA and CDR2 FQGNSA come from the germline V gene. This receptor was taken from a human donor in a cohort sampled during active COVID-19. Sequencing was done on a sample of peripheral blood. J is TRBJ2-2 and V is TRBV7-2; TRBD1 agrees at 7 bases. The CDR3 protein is CASSLTGTTGELFF. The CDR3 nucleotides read TGTGCCAGCAGCTTGACAGGGACCACCGGGGAGCTGTTTTTT.